One T cell receptor (beta chain) is described in this entry. Sequencing was performed with immunoSEQ multiplex PCR; in TCRdb, only in-frame clones are kept and a portion is missing. The data show 45,000 to 65,000 clones, over 75% seen once. This specimen comes from a study of PD-L1 blockade in urothelial cancer. As for the study in general: Patients arrived having already received 0 to 3 prior chemotherapy regimens. Treatment start was followed by blood analysis at 3 weeks (second dose) and again at 6 weeks. The median T cell count in blood samples was over 140,000.

The length of the CDR3 is 16 residues. The V and J ends lost 5 bases and 5 bases, in that order; junction bases with no gene match: 8. Germline CDR1 reads MNHEY; CDR2 reads SMNVEV (reference sequence). Time point: pretreatment peripheral blood. The clonotype was recovered from a man between 65 and 80 years old with urothelial cancer. This sample comprised PBMCs, obtained around atezolizumab (anti-PD-L1) treatment. This sequence joins TRBV27 and TRBJ2-7, with 14 positions matching TRBD2. The CDR3 reads CASSQGLAGVKNEQYF. The DNA of the CDR3 is TGTGCCAGCAGTCAGGGACTAGCGGGAGTAAAGAACGAGCAGTACTTC.